These T cell receptor beta chains were read from a single sample in a study of tumor and adjacent non-tumor tissue in lung cancer. Using its own MiXCR run on the multiplex PCR reads, TCRdb lists one record per CDR3 protein. The sample carries 200,000 to 250,000 distinct CDR3 sequences, 70% to 75% recorded once. Sequencing was done on a sample of lung tumor tissue. These receptors all stem from a man between 60 and 75 years old with non-small cell lung cancer. CDR3s include the opening cysteine and the closing phenylalanine or tryptophan. A D gene is named only where the DNA matches it firmly. The listing skips clone size in some rows; elsewhere it reads once, few, many or a size class.

cdr3_length j_call d_call clone_size v_call cdr3_aa cdr3_nt
13 TRBJ1-2 . . TRBV20-1 CSAGVGESYGYTF TGCAGTGCTGGAGTTGGGGAGAGCTATGGCTACACTTTC
14 TRBJ2-7 . . TRBV20-1 CGARVASGSYEQNF .
18 TRBJ2-7 TRBD1 . TRBV20-1 CSARAVWGETGGHNEQYF TGCAGTGCTAGAGCAGTATGGGGGGAGACAGGGGGCCACAACGAGCAGTACTTC
16 TRBJ1-5 . . TRBV20-1 CSARDGGGNSNQPKNF TGCAGTGCTAGAGATGGAGGCGGCAATAGCAATCAGCCCAAGAATTTT
14 TRBJ2-5 . many TRBV29-1 CSVGSSALPETQYF TGCAGCGTTGGGTCTAGCGCACTGCCAGAGACCCAGTACTTC
15 TRBJ1-2 . . TRBV4-1 CASSQGWNADYGYTF TGCGCAAGCAGCCAAGGTTGGAATGCAGACTATGGTTACACCTTC
13 TRBJ2-5 . few TRBV29-1 CGALDTYQETQYF TGCGGCGCCCTGGACACCTACCAAGAGACCCAGTACTTC
14 TRBJ2-7 . . TRBV20-1 CSAHGGQSPYEQYF TGCAGTGCTCACGGGGGACAATCCCCCTACGAGCAGTACTTC
14 TRBJ1-1 . . TRBV11-2 CVSSLLIMNIEAFF TGTGTCAGCAGCCTACTGATCATGAACATTGAAGCTTTCTTT
16 TRBJ1-2 TRBD1 many TRBV6-6 CASSYTTGGPNYGYTF TGTGCCAGCAGTTACACGACAGGGGGCCCTAACTATGGCTACACCTTC
13 TRBJ2-7 . . TRBV6-6 CASSSQASYEEYF TGTGCCAGCAGTTCCCAAGCCTCCTACGAGGAGTACTTC
13 TRBJ2-7 . . TRBV20-1 CSAYAASSYEHYF TGCAGTGCGTACGCAGCTAGCTCCTACGAACATTACTTC
14 TRBJ1-1 TRBD1 many TRBV5-4 CASSLRQGNTEAFF TGTGCCAGCAGCCTCCGACAGGGGAACACTGAAGCTTTCTTT